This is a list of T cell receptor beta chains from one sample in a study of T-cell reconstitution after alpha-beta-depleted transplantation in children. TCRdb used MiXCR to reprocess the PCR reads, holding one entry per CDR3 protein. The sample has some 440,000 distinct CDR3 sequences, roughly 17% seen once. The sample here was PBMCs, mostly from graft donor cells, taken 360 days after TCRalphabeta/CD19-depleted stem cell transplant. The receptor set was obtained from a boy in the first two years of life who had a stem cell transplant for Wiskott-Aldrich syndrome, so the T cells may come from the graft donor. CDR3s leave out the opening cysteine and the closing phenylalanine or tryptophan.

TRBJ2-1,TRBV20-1,SAGQRVYNEQF
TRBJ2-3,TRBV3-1,ASKVSVTDTQY
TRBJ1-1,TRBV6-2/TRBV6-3,ASSPPGASEAF
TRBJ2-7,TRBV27,ASSTLERPYEQY
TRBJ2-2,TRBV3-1,ASSQGTGTNTGELF
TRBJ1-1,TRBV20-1,SAGGGGETEAF
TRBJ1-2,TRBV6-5,ASSYRPANYGYT
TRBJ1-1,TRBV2,ASSVNRVTEAF
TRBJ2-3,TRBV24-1,ATSPGGSTDTQY
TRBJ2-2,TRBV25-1,ASSGYGAKTGGNNGELF
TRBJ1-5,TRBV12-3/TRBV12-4,ASSRERKGNQPQH
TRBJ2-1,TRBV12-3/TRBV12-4,ASAKTASSYNEQF
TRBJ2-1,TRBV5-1,ASSPVGYEQF
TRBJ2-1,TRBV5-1,ASRLRQSSYNEQF
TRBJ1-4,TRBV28,ASSARFGAGEKLF
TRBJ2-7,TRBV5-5,ASSPRLDSYEQY
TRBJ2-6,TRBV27,ASSSRGKGANVLT
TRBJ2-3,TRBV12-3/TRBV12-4,ASRGEDTQY
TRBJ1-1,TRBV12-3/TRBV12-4,ASGEGTGNMNTEAF
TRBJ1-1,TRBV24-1,ATSDSRGRVGAF
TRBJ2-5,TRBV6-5,ASSYVYKGGQETQY
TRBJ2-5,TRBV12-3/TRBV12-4,ASSFGSSGGETQY
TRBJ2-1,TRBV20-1,SASPLGKYYNEQF
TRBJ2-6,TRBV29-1,SVVDSSGANVLT
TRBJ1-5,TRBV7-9,ASSLVGKGQPQH
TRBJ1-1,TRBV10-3,AITGTPNTEAF
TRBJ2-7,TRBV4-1,ASSQGLLGGEQY
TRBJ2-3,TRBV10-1,ASSPDRGSTDTQY
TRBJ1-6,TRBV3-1,ASSRWTGGSSPLH
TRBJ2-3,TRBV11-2,ASSLLLGRLGDTQY
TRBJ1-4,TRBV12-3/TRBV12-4,ASSPRWGDEKLF
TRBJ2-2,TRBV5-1,ASSSAGGDTGELF
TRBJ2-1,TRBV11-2,ASSLVPPPFGEQF
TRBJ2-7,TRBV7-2,ASSSPGQGNYEQY
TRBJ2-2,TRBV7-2,ASSRDTPNTGELF
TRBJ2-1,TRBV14,ASSLPRQGRAYNEQF
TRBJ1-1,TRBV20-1,SAILAGLNTEAF
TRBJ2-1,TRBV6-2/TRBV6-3,ASSYSNRRRTSGRVNEQF
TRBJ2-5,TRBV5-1,ASRIRTGTPQETQY
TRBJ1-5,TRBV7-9,ASSPQGASNQPQH
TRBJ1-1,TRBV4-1,ASSQERLQGKGAEAF
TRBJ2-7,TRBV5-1,ASSHKTAGGESSYEQY
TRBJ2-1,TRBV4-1,ASSQRVLDNEQF
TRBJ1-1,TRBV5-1,ASSLQTGREAF
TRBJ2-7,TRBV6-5,ASSYSVTSYEQY
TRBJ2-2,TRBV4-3,ASSQDPSGRALF
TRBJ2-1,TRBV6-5,ASSYPGLFSYNEQF
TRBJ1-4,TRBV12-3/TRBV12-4,ASSLRREKLF
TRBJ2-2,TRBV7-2,ASSSDRRELF
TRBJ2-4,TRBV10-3,AISESGTGSKNIQY
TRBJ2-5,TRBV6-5,ASSYLRTAIGETQY
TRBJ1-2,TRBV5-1,ASSSGRGRNYGYT
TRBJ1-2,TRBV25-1,ASSGRTDGYGYT